These 29 T cell receptor beta chains were sequenced from one sample in a study of shared clonotypes between healthy human individuals. The repertoire was sequenced with immunoSEQ multiplex PCR; TCRdb's copy has only in-frame clones and lacks some. This table has 2 million to 2.5 million clones, more than 85% appearing once. The specimen sequenced was naive CD4+ T cells from PBMCs. Regarding subset: CD45RA+ positively selected. The receptors come from a young man in good health. Some clones in this sample may be carry-over from other donors' samples.

The CDR3 DNA reads as TGTGCCAGCAGGTCGGGAGCCGGAGCCGAGCAGTTCTTC. Amino acids: CASRSGAGAEQFF. J is TRBJ2-1 and V is TRBV2, with D perhaps TRBD2 (6 bases). CDR3 size: 13 residues. Germline V lookup: CDR1 SNHLY, CDR2 FYNNEI. V lost 6 bases and J 10 bases, leaving 16 bases between the germline ends.

J is TRBJ1-1 and V is TRBV7-8; no clear D gene. Trimming cost V 4 bases and J 6 bases, with 9 bases left between them. The germline V gene has CDR1 SGHVS and CDR2 FQNEAQ. CDR3 length: 12 residues. This chain's CDR3 is CASSSGMAEAFF. The CDR3 nucleotides read TGTGCCAGCAGCTCTGGAATGGCTGAAGCTTTCTTT.

The V call is TRBV6-6, the J call TRBJ2-7, with 8 bases fitting TRBD1. Trimming took 5 bases from V and 5 from J; bases not matched to a gene: 8. CDR1 and CDR2 from the germline V gene are MNHNY and SVGAGI (reference sequence). This CDR3 spans 14 amino acids. The CDR3 coding sequence is TGTGCCAGCAGTGACAGGGGTCCCCCGGACGAGCAGTACTTC. This encodes CASSDRGPPDEQYF.

The chain joins TRBV18 to TRBJ2-1, with D uncertain. This CDR3 is built from 15 residues. Germline V gene data show CDR1 as KGHSH and CDR2 as LQKENI. Trimming cost V 0 bases and J 8 bases, with 14 bases left between them. The CDR3 is CASSPPGSLRDEQFF. CDR3 nucleotide sequence: TGTGCCAGCTCACCACCGGGGTCCCTAAGGGATGAGCAGTTCTTC.

On this clone: Other DNA sequences in the sample encode the same CDR3. This chain connects TRBV6-1 to TRBJ1-2, with TRBD1 matching over 7 bases. The CDR3 loop spans 13 amino acids. Germline CDR1 and CDR2: MNHNS and SASEGT. Unmatched junction bases numbered 7, after V lost 6 bases and J lost 6 bases. CDR3 in DNA: TGTGCCAGCAGGATACAGGGGTCCGATGGCTACACCTTC. Amino acid sequence: CASRIQGSDGYTF.

The chain uses TRBV6-1 and TRBJ2-7; D not certain. Germline lookup yields CDR1 MNHNS and CDR2 SASEGT. This CDR3 contains 12 residues. V gave up 4 bases and J gave up 3 bases, with 7 bases separating them. DNA of the CDR3: TGTGCCAGCAGTGCTCAGAGCTACGAGCAGTACTTC. Translation gives CASSAQSYEQYF.

The chain links TRBV7-9 to TRBJ2-7; 7 nucleotides agree with TRBD1. Germline V CDR1 and CDR2: SEHNR, FQNEAQ (reference sequence). The CDR3 is 16 residues long. V shed 2 bases and J 4 bases; nucleotides not matched to a gene: 11. This CDR3 reads CASSLKRDRSVYEQYF. The CDR3 DNA sequence: TGTGCCAGCAGCTTAAAGAGGGACAGAAGCGTTTACGAGCAGTACTTC. Complete variable domain (other parts from reference TRBV7-9 and TRBJ2-7): DTGVSQNPRHKITKRGQNVTFRCDPISEHNRLYWYRQTLGQGPEFLTYFQNEAQLEKSRLLSDRFSAERPKGSFSTLEIQRTEQGDSAMYLCASSLKRDRSVYEQYFGPGTRLTVT.

The chain carries TRBV7-6 and TRBJ1-2; 12 bases are shared with TRBD1. Germline V CDR1 and CDR2: SGHVS, FNYEAQ. Trimming took 5 bases from V and 5 from J; bases not matched to a gene: 3. The CDR3 has 14 residues. DNA of the CDR3: TGTGCCAGCAGCCCGGGACAGGGGGCGTATGGCTACACCTTC. Translated: CASSPGQGAYGYTF.

As regards this clone: Distinct nucleotide sequences in the sample also encode this CDR3. The chain is built from TRBV14 and TRBJ1-2; D perhaps matches TRBD1 (5 bases). This CDR3 has 13 amino acids. CDR1 and CDR2 from the germline V gene are SGHDN and FVKESK. V shed 1 base and J shed 2 bases, with 5 bases lying between them. The CDR3 loop is CASSQGQNYGYTF. The CDR3, as DNA: TGTGCCAGCAGCCAAGGACAGAACTATGGCTACACCTTC.

Remarks on this clone: Other nucleotide sequences in the sample specify the same CDR3. This rearrangement joins TRBV2 to TRBJ1-5, with D hard to call. The CDR3 extends over 13 amino acids. Trimming removed 1 base from V and 7 bases from J, with 8 bases in between. Germline V lookup: CDR1 SNHLY, CDR2 FYNNEI. Here the CDR3 reads CASSEGGAQPQHF. The CDR3 region has the DNA TGTGCCAGCAGTGAAGGGGGAGCCCAGCCCCAGCATTTT. The full variable domain, in which reference TRBV2 and TRBJ1-5 provide the parts outside the CDR3, is EPEVTQTPSHQVTQMGQEVILRCVPISNHLYFYWYRQILGQKVEFLVSFYNNEISEKSEIFDDQFSVERPDGSNFTLKIRSTKLEDSAMYFCASSEGGAQPQHFGDGTRLSIL.

This chain links TRBV5-1 with TRBJ1-2; D is possibly TRBD1 (5 bases). The CDR3 length is 20 residues. V lost 4 bases to trimming and J lost 1 base, with 29 bases between them. Germline lookup yields CDR1 SGHRS and CDR2 YFSETQ. CDR3 in amino acids: CASSLPSNGTDRSNNYGYTF. The CDR3 coding sequence is TGCGCCAGCAGCCTCCCCTCCAACGGGACGGACCGATCTAATAACTATGGCTACACCTTC.

This rearrangement joins TRBV7-3 to TRBJ2-1, with TRBD2 identical over 9 bases. Germline CDR1 is SGHTA and CDR2 is FQGTGA. There are 15 residues in the CDR3. The trim removed 5 bases at V and 5 bases at J, leaving 7 bases unmatched. CDR3 in amino acids: CASSGRSGSNNEQFF. The CDR3, as DNA: TGTGCCAGCAGCGGCCGTAGCGGGAGTAACAATGAGCAGTTCTTC.

As to this clone: In the same sample, other DNA sequences code for this CDR3. The rearrangement uses TRBV7-2 and TRBJ1-5; 8 nucleotides align to TRBD1. Germline lookup yields CDR1 SGHTA and CDR2 FQGNSA. CDR3 size: 14 residues. Trimming cost V 6 bases and J 5 bases; bases outside gene matches: 6. The CDR3 DNA follows: TGTGCCAGCAGTTCCGGACAGGGCTATCAGCCCCAGCATTTT. It encodes CASSSGQGYQPQHF. The whole variable domain, filled in from reference TRBV7-2 and TRBJ1-5, reads GAGVSQSPSNKVTEKGKDVELRCDPISGHTALYWYRQSLGQGLEFLIYFQGNSAPDKSGLPSDRFSAERTGGSVSTLTIQRTQQEDSAVYLCASSSGQGYQPQHFGDGTRLSIL.

V and J are TRBV9 and TRBJ2-3, with 9 bases aligning to TRBD1. CDR3 length equals 15 residues. The germline gives CDR1 SGDLS, CDR2 YYNGEE. J gave up 4 bases and V 6 bases, and 9 bases lay outside the gene matches. CDR3 DNA: TGTGCCAGCACGGACAGGGGCCATAGCCCAGATACGCAGTATTTT. Protein product: CASTDRGHSPDTQYF.

This chain uses TRBV7-3 with TRBJ2-3; D unresolved. The germline V and J ends were trimmed by 5 bases and 0 bases, with 6 bases remaining between them. CDR3 length: 13 residues. The germline CDR1 and CDR2 sequences are SGHTA and FQGTGA. CDR3: CASSHASTDTQYF. DNA for the CDR3: TGTGCCAGCAGCCACGCTAGCACAGATACGCAGTATTTT.

CDR3 sequence: CASSLSINRGQETQYF. CDR3 nucleotides: TGTGCCAGCAGTTTATCGATAAACAGGGGTCAAGAGACCCAGTACTTC. The gene calls are TRBV27 and TRBJ2-5; 7 nucleotides match TRBD1. CDR3 size: 16 residues. Germline values: CDR1 MNHEY, CDR2 SMNVEV (reference sequence). Germline trimming cut 0 bases from V and 2 bases from J; bases unmatched to any gene: 6.

This clone appeared a single time. The V gene is TRBV7-9, the J gene TRBJ2-2; no clear D gene. V was trimmed by 6 bases and J by 0 bases, leaving 11 bases between them. Germline assignment: CDR1 SEHNR and CDR2 FQNEAQ (reference sequence). The CDR3 consists of 15 residues. The CDR3 loop is CASSYSLPNTGELFF. The CDR3 DNA follows: TGTGCCAGCAGTTACAGCTTACCGAACACCGGGGAGCTGTTTTTT.

The chain links TRBV5-4 to TRBJ2-5, with 7 bases aligning to TRBD1. Judging by the DNA end, TRBJ2-7 fits better; the J call may be wrong. This CDR3 is 14 amino acids long. Germline CDR1 and CDR2: SGHNT and YYREEE (reference sequence). The DNA for the CDR3 is TGTGCCAGCAGCACGACAGGGCGGCTTGGCGAGCAGTACTTC. It translates to CASSTTGRLGEQYF.

The J gene is TRBJ2-2, the V gene TRBV6-1; 8 nucleotides agree with TRBD2. Looked up from germline, CDR1 is MNHNS and CDR2 is SASEGT. CDR3 size: 15 residues. After removal of 6 bases from V and 7 bases from J, the junction contained 10 bases not matched to a gene. The CDR3 region has the DNA TGTGCCAGCAGATGGAGCGGGAGCCGTATCGGGGAGCTGTTTTTT. Translated, it gives CASRWSGSRIGELFF.

DNA for the CDR3: TGTGCCAGCAGTTACCCCGGGACAGGGGTCAATGAGCAGTTCTTC. This sequence encodes CASSYPGTGVNEQFF. The J gene is TRBJ2-1, the V gene TRBV6-5, with 10 bases lining up with TRBD1. After removal of 2 bases from V and 6 bases from J, the junction contained 4 bases not matched to a gene. The V gene's germline CDR1 is MNHEY and CDR2 SVGAGI. The CDR3 spans 15 residues.

V is TRBV5-1 and J is TRBJ2-3; D gene uncertain. Trimming cost V 2 bases and J 5 bases, with 15 bases left between them. The CDR3 length is 15 residues. The germline gives CDR1 SGHRS, CDR2 YFSETQ. The CDR3 DNA is TGCGCCAGCAGCTTACCACTTACTTTAGAAGATACGCAGTATTTT. Encoded protein: CASSLPLTLEDTQYF.

This rearrangement joins TRBV5-4 to TRBJ2-2; D is uncertain. The CDR3 sequence is 13 residues long. Trimming removed 5 bases at V and 7 bases at J, with 12 bases between. In germline, CDR1 is SGHNT, CDR2 YYREEE (reference sequence). The CDR3 loop reads CASSLNRFGELFF. CDR3 in DNA: TGTGCCAGCAGTTTAAATAGGTTCGGGGAGCTGTTTTTT.

The CDR3 is CASSFMLTSPGNEQFF. Here the CDR3 DNA reads TGCGCCAGCAGCTTCATGTTAACAAGCCCGGGGAATGAGCAGTTCTTC. The chain employs TRBV5-1 and TRBJ2-1; D is perhaps TRBD2 (5 bases). CDR1 and CDR2 from the germline V gene are SGHRS and YFSETQ. Trimming removed 2 bases at V and 7 bases at J, with 19 bases between. The CDR3 is 16 amino acids.

A single count supports this clone. The chain recombines TRBV29-1 with TRBJ2-5, with D possibly TRBD2 on 5 matching bases. V was shortened by 6 bases and J by 0 bases, with 8 bases between the two germline ends. Germline-derived CDR1 and CDR2 are SQVTM and ANQGSEA. The CDR3 is 12 amino acids. CDR3 sequence: CSVPGNQETQYF. CDR3 sequence (DNA): TGCAGCGTCCCCGGGAACCAAGAGACCCAGTACTTC.

In DNA form, the CDR3 reads TGTGCCAGCGGACCACTTGACACTCCGAACACTGAAGCTTTCTTT. Residues: CASGPLDTPNTEAFF. The rearrangement joins TRBV28 to TRBJ1-1; D gene uncertain. Per germline, CDR1 MDHEN and CDR2 SYDVKM. The CDR3 has 15 residues. V was shortened by 8 bases and J by 1 base, with 17 bases between the two germline ends.

CDR3 region: CATGGADTQYF. The CDR3 DNA sequence: TGCGCCACCGGGGGGGCAGATACGCAGTATTTT. The rearrangement links TRBV5-1 to TRBJ2-3; TRBD2 matches at 8 bases. The V and J ends lost 9 bases and 4 bases, in that order; junction bases with no gene match: 1. CDR1 SGHRS and CDR2 YFSETQ come from the germline V gene. The CDR3 is 11 residues long.

In its sample, this clone was seen a few times. This sequence joins TRBV28 and TRBJ2-5; unclear D gene. CDR3 size: 13 residues. V lost 7 bases to trimming and J lost 3 bases, with 12 bases between them. The germline gives CDR1 MDHEN, CDR2 SYDVKM. The CDR3 bases are TGTGCCAGCATTAGTAGGGCCAAAGAGACCCAGTACTTC. Encoded protein: CASISRAKETQYF.

A word on this clone: Other DNA sequences within the sample encode an identical CDR3. J is TRBJ1-2 and V is TRBV7-2; D is undetermined. The CDR3 contains 13 residues. Germline V gives CDR1 SGHTA, CDR2 FQGNSA. The V gene lost 2 bases and the J gene lost 3 bases, with 7 bases spanning the gap. The CDR3 spells CASSLLGYYGYTF. The CDR3 bases are TGTGCCAGCAGCTTATTGGGCTACTATGGCTACACCTTC.

V is TRBV9 and J is TRBJ2-4, with D perhaps being TRBD1 or TRBD2 (5 bases each). This CDR3 spans 18 amino acids. V was clipped by 0 bases and J by 0 bases, with 16 bases between them. The germline CDR1 and CDR2 sequences are SGDLS and YYNGEE. The chain's CDR3 is CASSVAVGRDLAKNIQYF. DNA of the CDR3: TGTGCCAGCAGCGTAGCTGTCGGTAGGGACCTAGCCAAAAACATTCAGTACTTC. Variable domain in full (rest from reference TRBV9 and TRBJ2-4): DSGVTQTPKHLITATGQRVTLRCSPRSGDLSVYWYQQSLDQGLQFLIQYYNGEERAKGNILERFSAQQFPDLHSELNLSSLELGDSALYFCASSVAVGRDLAKNIQYFGAGTRLSVL.